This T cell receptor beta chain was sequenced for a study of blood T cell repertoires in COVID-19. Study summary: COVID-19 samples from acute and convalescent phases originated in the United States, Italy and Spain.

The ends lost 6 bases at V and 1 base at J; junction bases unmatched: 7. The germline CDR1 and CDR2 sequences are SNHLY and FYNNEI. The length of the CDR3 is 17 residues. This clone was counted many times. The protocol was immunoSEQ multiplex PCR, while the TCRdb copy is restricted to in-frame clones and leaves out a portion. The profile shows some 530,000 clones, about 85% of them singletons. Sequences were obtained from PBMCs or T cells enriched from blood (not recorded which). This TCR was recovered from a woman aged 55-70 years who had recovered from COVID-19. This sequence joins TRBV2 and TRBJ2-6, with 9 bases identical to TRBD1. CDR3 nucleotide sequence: TGTGCCAGCAGAGAGGGACAGGGCCGTTCTGGGGCCAACGTCCTGACTTTC. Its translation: CASREGQGRSGANVLTF. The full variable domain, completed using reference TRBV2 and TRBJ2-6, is EPEVTQTPSHQVTQMGQEVILRCVPISNHLYFYWYRQILGQKVEFLVSFYNNEISEKSEIFDDQFSVERPDGSNFTLKIRSTKLEDSAMYFCASREGQGRSGANVLTFGAGSRLTVL.